The source of this T cell receptor (beta chain) is a study of early stage breast cancer tumors. Study information: Most invasive tumors, about 75% of the 16, were ER+/PR+/HER2-. Each sample averaged approximately 10-fold read coverage.

Profiling relied on immunoSEQ multiplex PCR, and the TCRdb table lists in-frame clones only, not all of them. The sample shows fewer than 90,000 clones, approximately 80% of them seen only once. V was pared by 6 bases and J by 4 bases, with 12 bases between. The germline CDR1 and CDR2 sequences are MDHEN and SYDVKM. This CDR3 is 13 amino acids long. The sequence was obtained from a person aged 60 to 70 with breast cancer. The sample consisted of blood. The J gene is TRBJ1-2, the V gene TRBV28; D is perhaps TRBD1 (5 bases). CDR3 residues: CASSTGPIYGYTF. The CDR3 DNA reads as TGTGCCAGCAGCACGGGACCGATCTATGGCTACACCTTC.